These 29 T cell receptor beta chains share one sample of origin, sequenced in a study of Ad26.COV2.S vaccination and SARS-CoV-2 variants. Profiling relied on immunoSEQ multiplex PCR, and the TCRdb table lists in-frame clones only, not all of them. There are about 350,000 clones in the sample; roughly 90% occur only once, and roughly a tenth lies in the top ten. Treatment noted: some 19 received Ad26.COV2.S at low or high dose, single or two shots; about 5 received placebo; per-sample allocation not given. Material that was analyzed had been drawn on day 63 after the first vaccine or placebo injection. The sample in question was peripheral blood, obtained in a trial of Ad26.COV2.S vaccine versus placebo. The receptor set was obtained from a person aged 18-60 years who received the Ad26.COV2.S COVID-19 vaccine or a placebo.

The rearrangement links TRBV30 to TRBJ2-7; 7 positions agree with TRBD1. Germline V gene data show CDR1 as GTSNPN and CDR2 as SVGIG (reference sequence). This CDR3 is 10 amino acids long. Here the CDR3 DNA reads TGTGCTAAGGGGGCCCACGAGCAGTACTTC. This translates into CAKGAHEQYF.

The rearrangement links TRBV3-1 (or the pseudogene TRBV3-2) to TRBJ2-7; no definite D call. CDR1 LGHDT and CDR2 YNNKEL come from the germline V gene (reference sequence). This CDR3 comprises 13 residues. V was clipped by 0 bases and J by 6 bases, with 9 bases between them. Here the CDR3 reads CASSQDRAGEQYF. The CDR3 DNA reads as TGTGCCAGCAGCCAAGATCGGGCAGGCGAGCAGTACTTC.

This clone was seen once. The chain is built from TRBV10-2 and TRBJ2-3, with D unresolved. Looked up from germline, CDR1 is WSHSY and CDR2 is SAAADI. CDR3 length: 11 residues. V was shortened by 0 bases and J by 10 bases, with 5 bases between the two germline ends. CDR3 residues: CASSESSAQYF. In DNA, the CDR3 is TGCGCCAGCAGTGAGTCGTCAGCGCAGTATTTT.

This clone was seen a handful of times. The chain couples TRBV10-3 to TRBJ1-5; the D gene is possibly TRBD1 (5 bases). The CDR3 is 13 amino acids. CDR1 and CDR2 (germline): ENHRY, SYGVKD. Trimming removed 3 bases at V and 7 bases at J, with 10 bases between. CDR3 sequence (DNA): TGTGCCATCAGTGACCAGGGTCCCCAGCCCCAGCATTTT. Its protein is CAISDQGPQPQHF.

The rearrangement joins TRBV24-1 to TRBJ1-5, with D possibly TRBD1 on 6 matching bases. This CDR3 is 14 amino acids long. The ends were cut back, 4 bases at V and 4 bases at J, with 10 bases in the middle. Germline loops: CDR1 KGHDR, CDR2 SFDVKD. The CDR3: CATSDLDSNQPQHF. Here the CDR3 DNA reads TGTGCCACCAGTGACCTGGACAGTAATCAGCCCCAGCATTTT.

This clone has a single count. The gene calls are TRBV28 and TRBJ1-2, with 8 bases identical to TRBD1. The trim removed 6 bases at V and 3 bases at J, leaving 9 bases unmatched. This CDR3 region has 15 residues. Germline V gives CDR1 MDHEN, CDR2 SYDVKM. DNA for the CDR3: TGTGCCAGCAGAATAGGACAGGGTTCGTACTATGGCTACACCTTC. It encodes CASRIGQGSYYGYTF.

The chain links TRBV5-1 to TRBJ2-3; TRBD2 aligns across 11 bases. The CDR3 has 23 residues. CDR1 and CDR2 (germline): SGHRS, YFSETQ. Trimming cost V 1 base and J 3 bases; bases outside gene matches: 25. The chain's CDR3 is CASSLRGGYVLAGDHVRTDTQYF. The CDR3 coding sequence is TGCGCCAGCAGCTTGAGAGGGGGCTATGTACTAGCGGGAGATCACGTTAGGACAGATACGCAGTATTTT. Full variable domain (rest looked up from reference TRBV5-1 and TRBJ2-3): KAGVTQTPRYLIKTRGQQVTLSCSPISGHRSVSWYQQTPGQGLQFLFEYFSETQRNKGNFPGRFSGRQFSNSRSEMNVSTLELGDSALYLCASSLRGGYVLAGDHVRTDTQYFGPGTRLTVL.

The chain joins TRBV12-3 or TRBV12-4 to TRBJ2-7, with unresolved D. The CDR3 is made up of 11 amino acids. Trimming took off 8 bases at V and 0 bases at J, with 5 bases between the two ends. The CDR3 bases are TGTGCCAGCCAGAGCTCCTACGAGCAGTACTTC. Its translation is CASQSSYEQYF.

This rearrangement joins TRBV28 to TRBJ1-2; possibly TRBD1 for D (6 bases). V lost 3 bases, J lost 2 bases, and 7 bases lay in between. In germline, CDR1 is MDHEN, CDR2 SYDVKM. CDR3 size: 13 residues. The CDR3 here is CASSFQGNYGYTF. CDR3 nucleotides: TGTGCCAGCAGTTTTCAGGGGAACTATGGCTACACCTTC.

This chain connects TRBV4-3 to TRBJ1-1; D not certain. CDR1 and CDR2 (germline): LGHNA, YSLEER. The V gene lost 0 bases and the J gene lost 6 bases, with 20 bases spanning the gap. The CDR3 runs to 17 residues. The CDR3 DNA reads as TGCGCCAGCAGCCAAGATAGGGCTCGGGCCTCAGGCGCTGAAGCTTTCTTT. Its translation: CASSQDRARASGAEAFF.

The CDR3 region has the DNA TGTGCCAGCAGCTTAGGACAGACAGGGTTTGGCACTGAAGCTTTCTTT. This encodes CASSLGQTGFGTEAFF. The V call is TRBV11-2, the J call TRBJ1-1, with 7 positions matching TRBD1. The CDR3 is made up of 16 amino acids. Germline CDR1 is SGHAT and CDR2 is FQNNGV. The V segment lost 1 base and the J segment 4 bases; nucleotides outside the gene matches: 9.

The J gene is TRBJ2-7, the V gene TRBV4-3, with TRBD2 identical over 11 bases. Looked up from germline, CDR1 is LGHNA and CDR2 is YSLEER. This CDR3 is built from 14 residues. V shed 3 bases, J shed 3 bases, and the junction held 1 base outside the gene matches. The CDR3 bases are TGCGCCAGCAGCCATGGACTAGCGGGCTACGAGCAGTACTTC. This gives the protein CASSHGLAGYEQYF.

This sequence joins TRBV2 and TRBJ1-1, with TRBD1 as a possible D gene (5 bases). Germline CDR1 reads SNHLY; CDR2 reads FYNNEI. The CDR3 has 14 amino acids. V shed 6 bases and J shed 4 bases, with 15 bases lying between them. This chain's CDR3 is CASSPTAVGTEAFF. CDR3 nucleotides: TGTGCCAGCAGCCCGACAGCGGTCGGCACTGAAGCTTTCTTT.

This chain connects TRBV6-5 to TRBJ1-2; D is undetermined. V lost 7 bases and J 3 bases, leaving 6 bases between the germline ends. CDR1 is MNHEY and CDR2 is SVGAGI in the germline V gene. The CDR3 extends over 11 amino acids. The CDR3 DNA follows: TGTGCCAGCACTCCGGACTATGGCTACACCTTC. It is translated as CASTPDYGYTF.

This clone appeared a single time. The rearrangement uses TRBV4-1 and TRBJ2-7; D gene unclear. This CDR3 contains 11 residues. Germline assignment: CDR1 MGHRA and CDR2 YSYEKL. The ends were cut back, 0 bases at V and 6 bases at J, with 3 bases in the middle. CDR3 in DNA: TGCGCCAGCAGCCAAGATCGCGAGCAGTACTTC. Translated: CASSQDREQYF.

The chain links TRBV6-5 to TRBJ1-2; D not certain. Germline lookup yields CDR1 MNHEY and CDR2 SVGAGI. The CDR3 length is 12 residues. V was shortened by 11 bases and J by 6 bases, with 16 bases between the two germline ends. The CDR3 DNA follows: TGTGCCTGTAATTGGCCTAGGGATGGCTACACCTTC. Its translation is CACNWPRDGYTF.

The J gene is TRBJ1-2, the V gene TRBV28, with 8 bases lining up with TRBD1. Trimming at V came to 6 bases and at J to 5 bases, leaving 11 bases not matched to a gene. The germline V gene has CDR1 MDHEN and CDR2 SYDVKM. The CDR3 consists of 15 residues. CDR3: CASRRPRTGKYGYTF. The CDR3 DNA reads as TGTGCCAGCAGACGACCCAGGACAGGGAAGTATGGCTACACCTTC.

This clone was picked up one time. The genes are TRBV5-1 and TRBJ1-1; perhaps TRBD1 as D (5 bases). Per germline, CDR1 SGHRS and CDR2 YFSETQ. Trimming stripped 0 bases from V and 6 bases from J, with 9 bases between. The CDR3 runs to 13 residues. CDR3 in amino acids: CASSLVPTAEAFF. DNA for the CDR3: TGCGCCAGCAGCTTGGTCCCGACAGCTGAAGCTTTCTTT.

This clone has a single count. The chain links TRBV4-2 to TRBJ1-2; D gene unclear. CDR3 length equals 16 residues. Deletions cut 3 bases from V and 0 bases from J, with 14 bases between. CDR1 and CDR2 from the germline V gene are LGHNA and YNFKEQ. The CDR3 reads CASSHPGDNTNYGYTF. The CDR3 DNA reads as TGTGCCAGCAGCCACCCAGGAGACAACACTAACTATGGCTACACCTTC.

The genes are TRBV6-2 or TRBV6-3 and TRBJ1-1; possibly TRBD1 for D (5 bases). The V end lost 0 bases, the J end lost 5 bases, and 10 bases lay between the germline ends. CDR1 and CDR2 (germline): MNHEY, SVGEGT. The CDR3 totals 14 residues. The CDR3 protein is CASSYSGTVTEAFF. The CDR3 DNA sequence: TGTGCCAGCAGTTACTCGGGGACGGTGACTGAAGCTTTCTTT.

This chain links TRBV9 with TRBJ2-2, with TRBD2 as a possible D gene (6 bases). V lost 3 bases, J lost 3 bases, and 12 bases lay in between. The CDR3 has 15 amino acids. Germline V CDR1 and CDR2: SGDLS, YYNGEE. DNA of the CDR3: TGTGCCAGCAGCGCTGGGACTTTCGACACCGGGGAGCTGTTTTTT. It specifies CASSAGTFDTGELFF.

The CDR3 DNA reads as TGTGCCAGCAGCTTAGGTTCGGAGCGGCCTCGGCACAATGAGCAGTTCTTC. Translation gives CASSLGSERPRHNEQFF. The V gene is TRBV7-8, the J gene TRBJ2-1, with D maybe TRBD2 (5 bases). This CDR3 contains 17 residues. V dropped 1 base and J dropped 5 bases, with 18 bases sitting between them. CDR1 is SGHVS, CDR2 FQNEAQ, per germline. Full variable domain (missing parts from reference TRBV7-8 and TRBJ2-1): GAGVSQSPRYKVAKRGQDVALRCDPISGHVSLFWYQQALGQGPEFLTYFQNEAQLDKSGLPSDRFFAERPEGSVSTLKIQRTQQEDSAVYLCASSLGSERPRHNEQFFGPGTRLTVL.

The genes are TRBV3-1 (or the pseudogene TRBV3-2) and TRBJ1-1; possible D gene TRBD1, 6 bases. Germline V gene data show CDR1 as LGHDT and CDR2 as YNNKEL (reference sequence). The CDR3 is 16 residues long. The germline V and J ends were trimmed by 1 base and 1 base, with 13 bases remaining between them. The CDR3 region is CASSQGLRGANTEAFF. The CDR3 DNA follows: TGTGCCAGCAGCCAAGGTCTAAGGGGGGCGAACACTGAAGCTTTCTTT.

J is TRBJ2-1 and V is TRBV7-2; 13 bases line up with TRBD2. The CDR3 is 15 amino acids. Germline values: CDR1 SGHTA, CDR2 FQGNSA. The junction had 2 bases not matched to a gene; V was cut back by 5 bases and J by 4 bases. The CDR3 loop reads CASSPGLAGYNEQFF. The CDR3 DNA follows: TGTGCCAGCAGCCCGGGACTAGCGGGGTACAATGAGCAGTTCTTC.

The chain joins TRBV7-8 to TRBJ1-6; TRBD1 matches at 12 bases. Trimming took 4 bases from V and 9 from J; bases not matched to a gene: 4. The CDR3 loop spans 15 amino acids. Germline CDR1 is SGHVS and CDR2 is FQNEAQ. CDR3 residues: CASSSGQGAGSPLHF. CDR3 nucleotide sequence: TGTGCCAGCAGCTCGGGACAGGGGGCTGGTTCACCCCTCCACTTT.

The chain uses TRBV27 and TRBJ1-2; 12 nucleotides align to TRBD1. Germline trimming cut 4 bases from V and 7 bases from J; bases unmatched to any gene: 13. Germline V gene sequence: CDR1 MNHEY, CDR2 SMNVEV (reference sequence). The CDR3 extends over 17 amino acids. Written as DNA, the CDR3 is TGTGCCAGCAGTTCCCGAGGCACCGGGACAGGGGGCTTTGGCTACACCTTC. It translates to CASSSRGTGTGGFGYTF.

The rearrangement uses TRBV27 and TRBJ2-2, with 8 positions matching TRBD2. The CDR3 is 17 amino acids. V trimming: 6 bases; J trimming: 1 base; junction bases outside the gene matches: 10. Germline loops: CDR1 MNHEY, CDR2 SMNVEV (reference sequence). CDR3 in DNA: TGTGCCAGCAGCCCCGTTTGGCGGGAGGAGAACACCGGGGAGCTGTTTTTT. This encodes CASSPVWREENTGELFF.

This chain connects TRBV28 to TRBJ2-1; TRBD2 matches 7 bases. CDR3 size: 15 residues. Germline trimming cut 3 bases from V and 1 base from J; bases unmatched to any gene: 3. The germline V gene encodes CDR1 MDHEN and CDR2 SYDVKM. In nucleotides, the CDR3 is TGTGCCAGCAGTTTGGGTAGCGGGTCCTACAATGAGCAGTTCTTC. Encoded protein: CASSLGSGSYNEQFF.

This chain joins TRBV5-1 and TRBJ2-7; maybe TRBD2 (5 bases). The ends were cut back, 1 base at V and 2 bases at J, with 10 bases in the middle. CDR3 length: 14 amino acids. The germline gives CDR1 SGHRS, CDR2 YFSETQ. CDR3 sequence: CASSLSGPPYEQYF. For the CDR3, the DNA is TGCGCCAGCAGCTTGAGCGGACCCCCCTACGAGCAGTACTTC.